The 11 T cell receptor beta chains in this list originate from one sample, sequenced in a study of beta chain features in type 1 diabetes. The whole isolated RNA underwent reverse transcription, so sequencing captured expressed TCRB transcripts. TCRdb keeps only in-frame clones here, not all; method: immunoSEQ multiplex PCR. The data show some 150,000 clones, roughly 11% seen once. Input material: central memory CD4+ T cells from blood. Receptors were obtained from a man younger than 35 in good health.

This clone has a handful of counts. V gene TRBV11-2 combines with J gene TRBJ2-5, with 9 bases fitting TRBD2. This CDR3 has 15 amino acids. Trimming removed 3 bases from V and 3 bases from J; junction bases left unmatched: 5. Per the germline V gene, CDR1 is SGHAT and CDR2 is FQNNGV. In DNA form, the CDR3 reads TGTGCCAGCAGCTTGAGTTGGACTAGCGAAGAGACCCAGTACTTC. Amino acids: CASSLSWTSEETQYF.

This clone has ten or more counts. This rearrangement joins TRBV28 to TRBJ1-2; 10 positions agree with TRBD1. The CDR3 runs 17 residues. Germline CDR1 and CDR2: MDHEN and SYDVKM. The V gene end was trimmed by 6 bases and the J gene end by 2 bases; junction bases not matched to a gene: 12. The CDR3 is CASRSSIWTGGNYGYTF. Here the CDR3 DNA reads TGTGCCAGCAGATCCTCAATTTGGACAGGGGGGAACTATGGCTACACCTTC.

This clone was found a few times. The chain couples TRBV19 to TRBJ2-1; 14 bases are shared with TRBD2. Germline assignment: CDR1 LNHDA and CDR2 SQIVND (reference sequence). J gave up 4 bases and V 10 bases, and 6 bases lay outside the gene matches. The CDR3 covers 15 residues. The CDR3 spells CATGTSGSAYNEQFF. CDR3 sequence (DNA): TGTGCCACCGGGACTAGCGGGAGCGCATACAATGAGCAGTTCTTC.

The chain is built from TRBV5-4 and TRBJ1-2; D unresolved. The CDR3 spans 14 residues. The ends were cut back, 4 bases at V and 1 base at J, with 11 bases in the middle. The V gene's germline CDR1 is SGHNT and CDR2 YYREEE (reference sequence). The chain's CDR3 is CASSSERFNYGYTF. The CDR3, as DNA: TGTGCCAGCAGCAGCGAGAGGTTTAACTATGGCTACACCTTC.

The chain has TRBV7-9 and TRBJ1-1; D is possibly TRBD1 (6 bases). The V end lost 5 bases, the J end lost 3 bases, and 13 bases lay between the germline ends. Germline V CDR1 and CDR2: SEHNR, FQNEAQ (reference sequence). The CDR3 runs 14 residues. The DNA for the CDR3 is TGTGCCAGCAGCCCACAGGGCCCCCACACTGAAGCTTTCTTT. Translated: CASSPQGPHTEAFF. The full variable domain, in which reference TRBV7-9 and TRBJ1-1 provide the parts outside the CDR3, is DTGVSQNPRHKITKRGQNVTFRCDPISEHNRLYWYRQTLGQGPEFLTYFQNEAQLEKSRLLSDRFSAERPKGSFSTLEIQRTEQGDSAMYLCASSPQGPHTEAFFGQGTRLTVV.

This clone was observed a few times. The V and J genes are TRBV6-1 and TRBJ2-3, with 12 bases identical to TRBD1. Germline CDR1 reads MNHNS; CDR2 reads SASEGT. Germline trimming cut 3 bases from V and 4 bases from J; bases unmatched to any gene: 5. This CDR3 is built from 16 residues. CDR3 sequence: CASSDGGQGAADTQYF. The CDR3, as DNA: TGTGCCAGCAGTGACGGGGGACAGGGGGCCGCAGATACGCAGTATTTT.

The sample holds many counts of this clone. The chain combines TRBV27 with TRBJ2-7; no firm D call. The ends were cut back, 7 bases at V and 5 bases at J, with 9 bases in the middle. Per germline, CDR1 MNHEY and CDR2 SMNVEV (reference sequence). This CDR3 is 11 amino acids long. CDR3 DNA: TGTGCCAGCAATGATCAGGACGAGCAGTACTTC. As protein: CASNDQDEQYF.

The chain uses TRBV4-3 and TRBJ2-3, with 10 bases that match TRBD2. V lost 4 bases and J lost 0; bases outside the gene matches: 4. Looked up from germline, CDR1 is LGHNA and CDR2 is YSLEER. The CDR3 length is 16 residues. For the CDR3, the DNA is TGCGCCAGCAGCCTAGGGGGACTAGCGAGCACAGATACGCAGTATTTT. Translated: CASSLGGLASTDTQYF.

The chain is built from TRBV29-1 and TRBJ1-1, with 8 bases matching TRBD1. This CDR3 region has 17 residues. Germline V CDR1 and CDR2: SQVTM, ANQGSEA. J lost 2 bases, V lost 7 bases, and 18 bases had no gene match. The CDR3 spells CSAPGQGSFRGNTEAFF. The DNA for the CDR3 is TGCAGCGCCCCTGGACAGGGCTCTTTTCGGGGTAACACTGAAGCTTTCTTT.

This clone was seen more than once but under ten times. The J gene is TRBJ2-3, the V gene TRBV6-6; D is perhaps TRBD1 (5 bases). The CDR3 consists of 12 residues. Germline lookup yields CDR1 MNHNY and CDR2 SVGAGI (reference sequence). V lost 6 bases and J 6 bases, leaving 10 bases between the germline ends. CDR3 sequence reads: CASRNRNDTQYF. The CDR3 region has the DNA TGTGCCAGCAGAAACAGGAACGATACGCAGTATTTT.

This clone was counted between two and nine times. The V gene is TRBV28, the J gene TRBJ1-2; D perhaps matches TRBD1 (5 bases). There are 11 residues in the CDR3. Trimming removed 3 bases at V and 8 bases at J, with 7 bases between. Germline assignment: CDR1 MDHEN and CDR2 SYDVKM. The CDR3 is CASSLGGGYTF. The CDR3 DNA reads as TGTGCCAGCAGTTTGGGGGGAGGCTACACCTTC.